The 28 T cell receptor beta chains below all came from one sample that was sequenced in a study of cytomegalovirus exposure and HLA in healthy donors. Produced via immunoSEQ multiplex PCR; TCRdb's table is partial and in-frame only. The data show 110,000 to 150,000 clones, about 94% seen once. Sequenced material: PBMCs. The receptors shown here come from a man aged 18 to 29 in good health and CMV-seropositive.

Written as DNA, the CDR3 is TGTGCCAGTAGTATCATTTCGGCTAGCGGGAGGTTCGGTACGCAGTATTTT. Protein: CASSIISASGRFGTQYF. The chain is built from TRBV19 and TRBJ2-3, with 11 bases that match TRBD2. This CDR3 has 17 amino acids. V shed 3 bases and J 8 bases; nucleotides not matched to a gene: 13. Germline lookup yields CDR1 LNHDA and CDR2 SQIVND (reference sequence).

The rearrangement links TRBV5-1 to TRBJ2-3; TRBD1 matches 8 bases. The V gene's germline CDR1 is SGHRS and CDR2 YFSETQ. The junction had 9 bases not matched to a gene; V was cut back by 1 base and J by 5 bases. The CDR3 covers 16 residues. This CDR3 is CASSLSGQGLRDTQYF. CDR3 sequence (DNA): TGCGCCAGCAGCTTGTCTGGACAGGGATTGCGAGATACGCAGTATTTT.

The CDR3 nucleotides are TGCGCCAGCAGCTGGGACTCCCTGGGAGAGACCCAGTACTTC. Residues: CASSWDSLGETQYF. The V gene is TRBV5-1, the J gene TRBJ2-5; tentative D call: TRBD2 (6 bases). CDR1 and CDR2 (germline): SGHRS, YFSETQ. Trimming removed 3 bases at V and 4 bases at J, with 13 bases between. The CDR3 loop spans 14 amino acids.

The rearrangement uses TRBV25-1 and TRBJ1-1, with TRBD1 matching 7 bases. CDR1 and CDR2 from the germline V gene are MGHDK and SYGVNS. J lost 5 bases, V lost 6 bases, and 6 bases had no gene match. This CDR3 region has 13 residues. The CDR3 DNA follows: TGTGCCAGCAGGCGGACAGGAGAGACTGAAGCTTTCTTT. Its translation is CASRRTGETEAFF.

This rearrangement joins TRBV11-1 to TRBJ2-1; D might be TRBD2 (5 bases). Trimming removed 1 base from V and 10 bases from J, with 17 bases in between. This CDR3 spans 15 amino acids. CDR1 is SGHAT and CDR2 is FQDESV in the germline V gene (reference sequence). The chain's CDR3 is CASSLVNPGKQEQFF. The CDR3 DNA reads TGTGCCAGCAGCTTAGTGAATCCGGGAAAACAAGAGCAGTTCTTC.

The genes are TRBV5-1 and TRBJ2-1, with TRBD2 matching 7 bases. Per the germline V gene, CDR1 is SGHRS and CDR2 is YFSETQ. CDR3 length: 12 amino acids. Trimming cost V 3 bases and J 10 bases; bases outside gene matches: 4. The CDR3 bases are TGCGCCAGCAGCTCGCAGCGGGACGAGCAGTTCTTC. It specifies CASSSQRDEQFF.

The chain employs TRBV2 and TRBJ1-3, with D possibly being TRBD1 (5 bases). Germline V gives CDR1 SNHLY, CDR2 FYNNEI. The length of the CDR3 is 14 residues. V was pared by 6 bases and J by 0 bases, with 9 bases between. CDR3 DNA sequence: TGTGCCAGCAGCCCGACAGTCTCTGGAAACACCATATATTTT. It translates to CASSPTVSGNTIYF.

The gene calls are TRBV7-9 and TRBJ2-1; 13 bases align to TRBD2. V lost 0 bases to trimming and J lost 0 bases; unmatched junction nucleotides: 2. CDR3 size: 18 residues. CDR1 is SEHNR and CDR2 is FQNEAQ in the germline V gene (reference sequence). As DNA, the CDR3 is TGTGCCAGCAGCTTAGCCGGGACTAGCGGGGTCTCCTACAATGAGCAGTTCTTC. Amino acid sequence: CASSLAGTSGVSYNEQFF.

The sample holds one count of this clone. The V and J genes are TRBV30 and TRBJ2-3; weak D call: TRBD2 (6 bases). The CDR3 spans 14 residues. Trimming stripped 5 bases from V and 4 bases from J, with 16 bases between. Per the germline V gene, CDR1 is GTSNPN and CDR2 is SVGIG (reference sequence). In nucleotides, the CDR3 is TGTGCCTGGGGGGGGACCCCAAGGGCAGATACGCAGTATTTT. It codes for CAWGGTPRADTQYF.

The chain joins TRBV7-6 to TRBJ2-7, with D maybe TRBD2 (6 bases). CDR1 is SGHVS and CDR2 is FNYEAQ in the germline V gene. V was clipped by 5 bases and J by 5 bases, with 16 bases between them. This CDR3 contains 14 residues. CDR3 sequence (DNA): TGTGCCAGCAGCCCACCGGGAGTCGATAACGAGCAGTACTTC. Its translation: CASSPPGVDNEQYF.

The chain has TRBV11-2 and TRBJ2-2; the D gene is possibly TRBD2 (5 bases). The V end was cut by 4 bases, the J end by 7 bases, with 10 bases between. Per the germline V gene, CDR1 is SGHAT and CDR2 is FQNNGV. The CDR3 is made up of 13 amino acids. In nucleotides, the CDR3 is TGTGCCAGCAGCTCCGGGGAAGGCGGGGAGCTGTTTTTT. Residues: CASSSGEGGELFF.

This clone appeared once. For the CDR3, the DNA is TGTGCCAGCAGCCGACTCGGGACAGCCTATGGCTACACCTTC. It encodes CASSRLGTAYGYTF. The chain combines TRBV6-5 with TRBJ1-2; 7 bases line up with TRBD1. Germline lookup yields CDR1 MNHEY and CDR2 SVGAGI. This CDR3 is 14 amino acids long. J was trimmed by 4 bases and V by 6 bases; bases with no gene match: 8.

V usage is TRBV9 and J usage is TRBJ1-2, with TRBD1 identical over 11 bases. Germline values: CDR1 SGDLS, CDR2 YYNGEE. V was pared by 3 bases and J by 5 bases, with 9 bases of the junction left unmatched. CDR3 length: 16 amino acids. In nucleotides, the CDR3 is TGTGCCAGCAGCGCCGGAGGGACAGGGGGACTATATGGCTACACCTTC. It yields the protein CASSAGGTGGLYGYTF.

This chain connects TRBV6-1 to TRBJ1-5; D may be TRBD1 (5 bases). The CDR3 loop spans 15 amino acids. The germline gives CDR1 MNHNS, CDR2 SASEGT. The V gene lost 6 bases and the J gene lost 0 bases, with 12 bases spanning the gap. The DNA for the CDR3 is TGTGCCAGCAGCGCGGGACTGTATAGCAATCAGCCCCAGCATTTT. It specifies CASSAGLYSNQPQHF.

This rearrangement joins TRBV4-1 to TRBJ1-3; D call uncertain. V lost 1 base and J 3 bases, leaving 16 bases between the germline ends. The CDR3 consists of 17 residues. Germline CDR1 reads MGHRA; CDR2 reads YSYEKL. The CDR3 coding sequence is TGCGCCAGCAGCCAAGCAACCGGTCTATCCCTTGGAAACACCATATATTTT. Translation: CASSQATGLSLGNTIYF.

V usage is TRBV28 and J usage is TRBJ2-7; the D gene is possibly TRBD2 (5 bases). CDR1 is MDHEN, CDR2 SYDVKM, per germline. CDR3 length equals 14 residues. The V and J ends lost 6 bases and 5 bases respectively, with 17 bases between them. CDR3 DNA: TGTGCCAGCAGCTCCGGGCCTAGGAGGAACGAGCAGTACTTC. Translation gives CASSSGPRRNEQYF.

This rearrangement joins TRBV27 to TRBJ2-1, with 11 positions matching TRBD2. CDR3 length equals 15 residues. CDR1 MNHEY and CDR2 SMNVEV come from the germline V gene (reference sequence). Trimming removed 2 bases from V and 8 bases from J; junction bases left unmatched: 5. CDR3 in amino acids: CASSLLAGGGYEQFF. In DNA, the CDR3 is TGTGCCAGCAGTTTACTAGCGGGAGGAGGCTATGAGCAGTTCTTC.

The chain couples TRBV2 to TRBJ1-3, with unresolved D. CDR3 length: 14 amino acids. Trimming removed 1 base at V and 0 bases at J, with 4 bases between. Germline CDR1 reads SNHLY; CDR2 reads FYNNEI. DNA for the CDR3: TGTGCCAGCAGTGAAGAGAGCTCTGGAAACACCATATATTTT. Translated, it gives CASSEESSGNTIYF. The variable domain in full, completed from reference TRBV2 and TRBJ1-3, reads EPEVTQTPSHQVTQMGQEVILRCVPISNHLYFYWYRQILGQKVEFLVSFYNNEISEKSEIFDDQFSVERPDGSNFTLKIRSTKLEDSAMYFCASSEESSGNTIYFGEGSWLTVV.

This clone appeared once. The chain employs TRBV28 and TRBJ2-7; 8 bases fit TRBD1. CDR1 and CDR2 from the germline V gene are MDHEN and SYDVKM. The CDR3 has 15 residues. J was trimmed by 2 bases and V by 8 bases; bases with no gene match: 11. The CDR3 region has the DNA TGTGCCAGCCGAAGCACCGGGACAGGAGCCTACGAGCAGTACTTC. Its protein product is CASRSTGTGAYEQYF.

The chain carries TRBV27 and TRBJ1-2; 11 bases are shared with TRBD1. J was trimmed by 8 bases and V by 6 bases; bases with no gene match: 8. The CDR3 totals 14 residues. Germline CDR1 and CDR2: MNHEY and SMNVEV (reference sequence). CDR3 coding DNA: TGTGCCAGCAGCTGGACAGGGGGCGCAGAGGGCTACACCTTC. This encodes CASSWTGGAEGYTF.

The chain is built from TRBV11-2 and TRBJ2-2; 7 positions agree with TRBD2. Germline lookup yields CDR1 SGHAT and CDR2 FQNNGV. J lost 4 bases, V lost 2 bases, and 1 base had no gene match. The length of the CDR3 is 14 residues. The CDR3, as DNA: TGTGCCAGCAGCTTACGGGGGGTCACCGGGGAGCTGTTTTTT. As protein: CASSLRGVTGELFF.

The CDR3 coding sequence is TGTGCCAGCCGGGACAGGGTTGGCGGGGAGCTGTTTTTT. Its translation: CASRDRVGGELFF. The chain employs TRBV2 and TRBJ2-2; 9 bases map to TRBD1. The germline CDR1 and CDR2 sequences are SNHLY and FYNNEI. This CDR3 region has 13 residues. With 8 bases clipped from V and 7 bases from J, the junction kept 5 bases outside the gene matches.

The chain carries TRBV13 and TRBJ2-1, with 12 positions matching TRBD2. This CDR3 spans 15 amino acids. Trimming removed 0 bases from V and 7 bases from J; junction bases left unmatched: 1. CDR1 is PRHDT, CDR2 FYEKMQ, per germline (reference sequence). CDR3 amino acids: CASSLGGTSGNEQFF. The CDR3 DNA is TGTGCCAGCAGCTTAGGGGGGACTAGCGGGAATGAGCAGTTCTTC.

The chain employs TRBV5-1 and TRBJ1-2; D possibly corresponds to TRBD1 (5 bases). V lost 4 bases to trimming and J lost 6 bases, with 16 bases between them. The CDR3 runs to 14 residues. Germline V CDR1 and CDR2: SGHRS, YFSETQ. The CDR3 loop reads CASSLERGRDGYTF. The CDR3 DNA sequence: TGCGCCAGCAGCCTCGAAAGGGGAAGGGATGGCTACACCTTC.

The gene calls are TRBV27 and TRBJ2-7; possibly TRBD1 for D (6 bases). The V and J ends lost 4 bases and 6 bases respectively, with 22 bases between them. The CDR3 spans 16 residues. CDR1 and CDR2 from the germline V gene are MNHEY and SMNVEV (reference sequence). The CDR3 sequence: CASSSLTGKSWGEQYF. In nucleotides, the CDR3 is TGTGCCAGCAGTTCACTCACAGGGAAATCTTGGGGCGAGCAGTACTTC.

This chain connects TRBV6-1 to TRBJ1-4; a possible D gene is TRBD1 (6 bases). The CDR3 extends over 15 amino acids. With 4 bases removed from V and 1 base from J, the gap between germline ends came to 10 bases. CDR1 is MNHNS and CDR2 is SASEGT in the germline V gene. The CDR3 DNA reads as TGTGCCAGCAGTGTAATCAGGGGAACTAATGAAAAACTGTTTTTT. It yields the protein CASSVIRGTNEKLFF.

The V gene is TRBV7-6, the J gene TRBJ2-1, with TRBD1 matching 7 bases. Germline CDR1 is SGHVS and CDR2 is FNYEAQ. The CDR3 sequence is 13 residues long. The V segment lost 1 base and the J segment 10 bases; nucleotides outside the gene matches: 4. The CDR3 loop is CASSLETGQEQFF. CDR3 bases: TGTGCCAGCAGCTTAGAGACAGGGCAAGAGCAGTTCTTC.

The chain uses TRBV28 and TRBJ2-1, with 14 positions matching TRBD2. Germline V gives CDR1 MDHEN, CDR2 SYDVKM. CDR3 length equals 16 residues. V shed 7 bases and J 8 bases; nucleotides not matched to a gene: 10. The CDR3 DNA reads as TGTGCCAGCATCAACGGGGGACTAGCGGGAGCGGATGAGCAGTTCTTC. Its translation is CASINGGLAGADEQFF.